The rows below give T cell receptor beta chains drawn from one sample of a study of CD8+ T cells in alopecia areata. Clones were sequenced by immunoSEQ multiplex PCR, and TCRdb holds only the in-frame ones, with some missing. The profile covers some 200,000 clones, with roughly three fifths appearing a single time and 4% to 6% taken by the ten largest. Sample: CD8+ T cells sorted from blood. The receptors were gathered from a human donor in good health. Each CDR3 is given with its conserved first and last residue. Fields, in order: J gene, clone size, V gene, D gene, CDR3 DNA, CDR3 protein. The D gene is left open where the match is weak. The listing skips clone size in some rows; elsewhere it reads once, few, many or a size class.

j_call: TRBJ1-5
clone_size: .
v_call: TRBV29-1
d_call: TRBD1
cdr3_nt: TGCAGCGTCTGCCTCGGGACAGGGGATAGGGGCAATCAGCCCCAGCATTTT
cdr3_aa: CSVCLGTGDRGNQPQHF

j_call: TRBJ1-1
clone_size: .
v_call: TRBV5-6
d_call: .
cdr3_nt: TGTGCCAGCAGCTCGACAGGGAACACTGAAGCTTTCTTT
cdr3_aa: CASSSTGNTEAFF

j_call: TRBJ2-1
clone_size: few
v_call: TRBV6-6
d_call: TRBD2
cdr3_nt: TGTGCCAGCAGTCCCGGACTAGCGGATATCAATGAGCAGTTCTTC
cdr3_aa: CASSPGLADINEQFF

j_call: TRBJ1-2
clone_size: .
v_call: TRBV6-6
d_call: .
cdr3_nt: TGTGCCAGCTCCTCATCCGGGGGGAGCTATGGCTACACCTTC
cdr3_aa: CASSSSGGSYGYTF

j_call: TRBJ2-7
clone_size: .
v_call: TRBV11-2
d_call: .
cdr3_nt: TGTGCCAGCAGCTTAGGGGTCAGCTACGAGCAGTACTTC
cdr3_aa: CASSLGVSYEQYF

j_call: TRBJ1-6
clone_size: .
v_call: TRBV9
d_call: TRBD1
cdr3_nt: TGTGCCAGCAGCGCTATGAGGGGACAGCCAGATTCACCCCTCCACTTT
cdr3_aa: CASSAMRGQPDSPLHF

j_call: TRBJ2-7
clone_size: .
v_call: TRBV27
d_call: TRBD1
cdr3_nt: TGTGCCAGCAGCCTACAGGGGCTCGGCGAGCAGTACTTC
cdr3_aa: CASSLQGLGEQYF

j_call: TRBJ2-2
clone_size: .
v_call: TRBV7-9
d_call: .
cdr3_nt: TGTGCCAGCAGCTTAGAGGATCGGGTTCGGGAGCTGTTTTTT
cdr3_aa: CASSLEDRVRELFF

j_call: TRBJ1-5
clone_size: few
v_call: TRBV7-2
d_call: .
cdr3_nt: TGTGCCAGCAGCCTCCAGGAAGGAGTCAATCAGCCCCAGCATTTT
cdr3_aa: CASSLQEGVNQPQHF

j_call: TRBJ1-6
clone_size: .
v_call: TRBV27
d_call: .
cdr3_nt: TGTGCCAACCCCTGCAGGGGCCGTTATTACCTCCACTTT
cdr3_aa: CANPCRGRYYLHF

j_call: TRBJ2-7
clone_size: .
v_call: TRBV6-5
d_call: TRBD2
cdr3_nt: TGTGCCAGCAGTCACCCGGGACTAGCAATTGACGAGCAGTACTTC
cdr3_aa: CASSHPGLAIDEQYF

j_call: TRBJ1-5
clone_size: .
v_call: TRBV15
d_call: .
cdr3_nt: TGTGCCACCAGCAGACTAAATCAGCCCCAGCATTTT
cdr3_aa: CATSRLNQPQHF

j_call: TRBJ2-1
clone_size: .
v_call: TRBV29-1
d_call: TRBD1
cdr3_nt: TGCAGCGCAATGGACAGGGGGCCCGGTGAGCAGTTCTTC
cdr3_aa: CSAMDRGPGEQFF

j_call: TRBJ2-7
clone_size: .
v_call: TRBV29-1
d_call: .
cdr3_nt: TGCAGCGTGAGATCTACAGGTTCCTACGAGCAGTACTTC
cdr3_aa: CSVRSTGSYEQYF

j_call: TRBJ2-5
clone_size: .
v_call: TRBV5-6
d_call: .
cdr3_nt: TGTGCCAGCAGCTCCGCGGGGCTATCAGAGACCCAGTACTTC
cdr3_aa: CASSSAGLSETQYF

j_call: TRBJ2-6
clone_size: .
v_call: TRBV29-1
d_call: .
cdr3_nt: TGCAGCGTTGCGGCTGGGGCCAACGTCCTGACTTTC
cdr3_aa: CSVAAGANVLTF

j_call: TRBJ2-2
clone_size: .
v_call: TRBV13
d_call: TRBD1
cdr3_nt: TGTGCCAGCAGCTACCCCGTGGGCAGGGGGCGAATCACCGGGGAGCTGTTTTTT
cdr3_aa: CASSYPVGRGRITGELFF

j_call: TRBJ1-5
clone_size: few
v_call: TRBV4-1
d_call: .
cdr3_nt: TGCGCCAGCAGCCAAGTTGAGGCAGCCAATCAGCCCCAGCATTTT
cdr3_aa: CASSQVEAANQPQHF

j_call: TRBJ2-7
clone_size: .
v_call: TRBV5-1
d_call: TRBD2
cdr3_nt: TGCGCCAGCGGCCCCACCGGGACTAGCGGCTACGAGCAGTACTTC
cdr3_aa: CASGPTGTSGYEQYF

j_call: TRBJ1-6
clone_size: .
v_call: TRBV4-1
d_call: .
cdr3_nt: TGCGCCAGCAGAACCAGGGGAATGAGTAATTCACCCCTCCACTTT
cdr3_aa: CASRTRGMSNSPLHF

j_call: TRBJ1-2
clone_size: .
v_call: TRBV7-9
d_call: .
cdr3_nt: TGTGCCAGCAGGTCGGTAGGAAGTCATGGCTACACCTTC
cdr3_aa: CASRSVGSHGYTF

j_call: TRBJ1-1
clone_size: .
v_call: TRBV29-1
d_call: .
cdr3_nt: TGCAGCGTTGTTCAGGGCCTGAACACTGAAGCTTTCTTT
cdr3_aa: CSVVQGLNTEAFF

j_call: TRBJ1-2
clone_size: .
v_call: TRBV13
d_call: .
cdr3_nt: TGTGCCAGCAGCCCACTGACAGGTTTCGACTATGGCTACACCTTC
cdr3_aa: CASSPLTGFDYGYTF

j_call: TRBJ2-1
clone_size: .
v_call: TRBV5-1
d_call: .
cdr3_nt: TGCGCCAGCAGCTTGTCAGGGAAAAATGAGCAGTTCTTC
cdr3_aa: CASSLSGKNEQFF

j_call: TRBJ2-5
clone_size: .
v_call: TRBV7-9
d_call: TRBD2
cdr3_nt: TGTGCCAGCAGCCCTAGCGGGGGACAAGAGACCCAGTACTTC
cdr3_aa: CASSPSGGQETQYF

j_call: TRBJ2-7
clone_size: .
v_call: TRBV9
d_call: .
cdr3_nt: TGTGCCAGCGGGAGTGACGGCTACGAGCAGTACTTC
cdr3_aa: CASGSDGYEQYF

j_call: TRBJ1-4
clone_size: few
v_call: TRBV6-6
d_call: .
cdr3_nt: TGTGCCAGCGGGAATGAAAAACTGTTTTTT
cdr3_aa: CASGNEKLFF

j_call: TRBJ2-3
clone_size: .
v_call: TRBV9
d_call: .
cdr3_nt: TGTGCCAGCAGCGAAGGGACTTCTCCCAGCACAGATACGCAGTATTTT
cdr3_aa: CASSEGTSPSTDTQYF

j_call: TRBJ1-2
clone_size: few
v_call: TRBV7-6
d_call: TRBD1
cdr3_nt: TGTGCCAGCAGCTCAAAGACAGGGGCCCCTGACGGCTACACCTTC
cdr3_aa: CASSSKTGAPDGYTF

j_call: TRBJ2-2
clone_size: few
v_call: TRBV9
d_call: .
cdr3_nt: TGTGCCAGCAGCGACAACCTGGGGGTAACACGGGACACCGGGGAGCTGTTTTTT
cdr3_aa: CASSDNLGVTRDTGELFF

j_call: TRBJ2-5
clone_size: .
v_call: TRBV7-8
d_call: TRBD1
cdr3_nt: TGTGCCAGCAGCTTAGGCCGGACAGGGTCCTCAGAGACCCAGTACTTC
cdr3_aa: CASSLGRTGSSETQYF

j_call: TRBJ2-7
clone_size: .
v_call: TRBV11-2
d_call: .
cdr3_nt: TGTGCCAGCAGCCTCACGGCGGGGACCTACGAGCAGTACTTC
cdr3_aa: CASSLTAGTYEQYF

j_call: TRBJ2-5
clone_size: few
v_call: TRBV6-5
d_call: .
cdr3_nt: TGTGCCAGCAGTCCTTCGGCCCAAGAGACCCAGTACTTC
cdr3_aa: CASSPSAQETQYF

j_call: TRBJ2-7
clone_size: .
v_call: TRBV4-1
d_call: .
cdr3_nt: TGCGCCAGCAGCCAAGAGACGGGACCGCACTACGAGCAGTACTTC
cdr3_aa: CASSQETGPHYEQYF

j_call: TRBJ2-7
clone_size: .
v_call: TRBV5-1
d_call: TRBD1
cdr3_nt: TGCGCCAGCAGCTTCGGGACAGGCGCCTACGAGCAGTACTTC
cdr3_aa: CASSFGTGAYEQYF

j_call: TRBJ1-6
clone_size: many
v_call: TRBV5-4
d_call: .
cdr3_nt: TGTGCCAGCAGCACCTCGGGGCGGAGGGATTCACCCCTCCACTTT
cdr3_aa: CASSTSGRRDSPLHF

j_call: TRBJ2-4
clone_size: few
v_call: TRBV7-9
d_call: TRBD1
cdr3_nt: TGTGCCTGGGAACAGGGGGAGGCTCAGTACTTC
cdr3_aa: CAWEQGEAQYF

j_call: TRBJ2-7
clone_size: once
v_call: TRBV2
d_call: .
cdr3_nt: TGTGCCAGCAGTGAAGCGGCAGGGTTAGCCTACGAGCAGTACTTC
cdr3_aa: CASSEAAGLAYEQYF

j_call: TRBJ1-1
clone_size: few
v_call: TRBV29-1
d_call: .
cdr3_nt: TGCAGCGTTGATCGGGGTTACGCTTTCTTT
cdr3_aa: CSVDRGYAFF

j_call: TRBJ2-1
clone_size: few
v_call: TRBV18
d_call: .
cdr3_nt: TGTGCCAGCTCTGGTGTGGAAGGCAATGAGCAGTTCTTC
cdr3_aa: CASSGVEGNEQFF

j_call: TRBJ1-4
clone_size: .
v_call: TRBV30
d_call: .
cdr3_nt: TGTGCCTGGAGTGTAAGTGACAGGGAAAAACTGTTTTTT
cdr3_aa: CAWSVSDREKLFF

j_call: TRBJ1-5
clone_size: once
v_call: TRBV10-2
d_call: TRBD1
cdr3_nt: TGCGCCAGCAAGAAAACCGGGACAGGGGGCAATCAGCCCCAGCATTTT
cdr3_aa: CASKKTGTGGNQPQHF

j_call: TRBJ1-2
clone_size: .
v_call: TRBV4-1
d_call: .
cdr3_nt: TGCGCCAGCAGCCGACTTTGGGGGCGGGGTGGCTACACCTTC
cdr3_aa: CASSRLWGRGGYTF

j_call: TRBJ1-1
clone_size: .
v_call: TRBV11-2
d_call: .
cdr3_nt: TGTGCCAGCAGCCTTCTTCTCATGAACACTGAAGCTTTCTTT
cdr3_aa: CASSLLLMNTEAFF

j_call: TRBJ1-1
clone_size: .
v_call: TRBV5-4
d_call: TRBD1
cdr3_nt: TGTGCCAGCAGCTTTACAGGGGGCCCGAACACTGAAGCTTTCTTT
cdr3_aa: CASSFTGGPNTEAFF

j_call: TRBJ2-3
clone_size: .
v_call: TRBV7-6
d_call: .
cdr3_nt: TGTGCCAGCAGCTTAGGTGCAAGGGGGGGCACAGATACGCAGTATTTT
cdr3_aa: CASSLGARGGTDTQYF

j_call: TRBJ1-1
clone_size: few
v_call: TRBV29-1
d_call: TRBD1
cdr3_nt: TGCAGCGCCGAACAGGGGACTGAAGCTTTCTTT
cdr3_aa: CSAEQGTEAFF

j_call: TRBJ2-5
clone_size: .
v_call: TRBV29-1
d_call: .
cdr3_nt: TGCAGCCCCCGACCCGGCCCCGAGACCCAGTACTTC
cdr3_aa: CSPRPGPETQYF

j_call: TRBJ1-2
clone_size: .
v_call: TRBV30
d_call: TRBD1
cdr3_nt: TGTGCCTGGAGGGGGACAGGGACCTATGGCTACACCTTC
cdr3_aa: CAWRGTGTYGYTF

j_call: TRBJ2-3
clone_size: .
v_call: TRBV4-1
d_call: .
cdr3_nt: TGCGCCAGCAGCGACCGGACCGAGGGGGGGCAGTATTTT
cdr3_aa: CASSDRTEGGQYF

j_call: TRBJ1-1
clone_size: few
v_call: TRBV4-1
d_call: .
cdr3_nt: TGCGCCAGCAGCCAAGATGCCCTAAGCACTGAAGCTTTCTTT
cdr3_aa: CASSQDALSTEAFF

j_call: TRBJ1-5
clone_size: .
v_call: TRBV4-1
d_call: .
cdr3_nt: TGCGCCAGCAGCCAGCCCGGTCAGGGTAATCAGCCCCAGCATTTT
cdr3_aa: CASSQPGQGNQPQHF

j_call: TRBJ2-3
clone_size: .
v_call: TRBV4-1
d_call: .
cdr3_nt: TGCGCCAGCAGCCAAGATCTCGTCAGCACAGATACGCAGTATTTT
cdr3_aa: CASSQDLVSTDTQYF

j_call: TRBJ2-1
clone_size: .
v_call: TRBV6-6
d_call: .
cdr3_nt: TGTGCCAGCAGTTTGTCGTACAATGAGCAGTTCTTC
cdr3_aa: CASSLSYNEQFF

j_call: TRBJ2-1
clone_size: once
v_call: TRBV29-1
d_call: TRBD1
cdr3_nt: TGCAGCGGGAACCGGGACAGGGGATACAATGAGCAGTTCTTC
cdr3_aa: CSGNRDRGYNEQFF

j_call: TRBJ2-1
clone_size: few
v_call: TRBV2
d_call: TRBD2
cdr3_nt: TGTGCCAGCAGTGAGCGGGGGGGCGATCTGGAGTTCTTC
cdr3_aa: CASSERGGDLEFF

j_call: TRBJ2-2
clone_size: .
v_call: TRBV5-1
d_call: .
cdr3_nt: TGCGCCAGCAGCTTCCTAGGATGGGGTCGCCCGGGCGGGGAGCTGTTTTTT
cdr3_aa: CASSFLGWGRPGGELFF

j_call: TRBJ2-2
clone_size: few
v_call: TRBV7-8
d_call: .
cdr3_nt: TGTGCCAGCAGCTTAGTGGGGTACACCGGGGAGCTGTTTTTT
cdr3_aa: CASSLVGYTGELFF

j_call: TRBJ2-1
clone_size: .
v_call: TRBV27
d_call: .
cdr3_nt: TGTGCCAGCAGAAGGTGGGGGAATGAGCAGTTCTTC
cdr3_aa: CASRRWGNEQFF